This passage covers 30 T cell receptor beta chains from one sample sequenced in a study of T cell repertoires in cytomegalovirus infection. TCRdb reprocessed the reads via MiXCR and lists one record per CDR3 protein. The sample yields 170,000 or so distinct CDR3 sequences, approximately 18% seen once. Sequencing input: CD8+ T cells from PBMCs. These receptors all stem from a human donor in good health (CMV status not recorded). Some clones in this sample may be carry-over from other donors' samples.

This clonotype was observed a handful of times. The V and J genes are TRBV27 and TRBJ2-7; D remains ambiguous. The germline V gene encodes CDR1 MNHEY and CDR2 SMNVEV (reference sequence). The CDR3 consists of 13 residues. V was shortened by 3 bases and J by 3 bases, with 9 bases between the two germline ends. The CDR3 nucleotides read TGTGCCAGCAGTTTGGGTGGGGACTACGAGCAGTACTTC. This translates into CASSLGGDYEQYF.

The V gene is TRBV6-2 or TRBV6-3, the J gene TRBJ1-6, with D unclear. The CDR3 loop spans 13 amino acids. Deletions cut 7 bases from V and 10 bases from J, with 14 bases between. CDR1 is MNHEY and CDR2 is SVGEGT in the germline V gene. The chain's CDR3 is CASKDFKVSPLHF. For the CDR3, the DNA is TGTGCCAGCAAGGACTTTAAAGTGTCACCCCTCCACTTT.

V and J are TRBV2 and TRBJ2-4; D remains unclear. Trimming took 7 bases from V and 9 from J, leaving 16 bases between them. This CDR3 region has 13 residues. The V gene's germline CDR1 is SNHLY and CDR2 FYNNEI. The CDR3 reads CASISAQATIQYF. The CDR3 DNA is TGTGCCAGCATTTCGGCTCAGGCAACCATTCAGTACTTC.

This clonotype has ten or more counts. The V and J genes are TRBV7-2 and TRBJ1-2; 7 nucleotides line up with TRBD1. The V segment lost 4 bases and the J segment 0 bases; nucleotides outside the gene matches: 8. This CDR3 has 16 amino acids. Germline V gene data show CDR1 as SGHTA and CDR2 as FQGNSA. CDR3 bases: TGTGCCAGCAGCTCCACCCGACAGGGCCCTAACTATGGCTACACCTTC. Its protein is CASSSTRQGPNYGYTF. Filled out from reference TRBV7-2 and TRBJ1-2, the complete variable domain reads GAGVSQSPSNKVTEKGKDVELRCDPISGHTALYWYRQSLGQGLEFLIYFQGNSAPDKSGLPSDRFSAERTGGSVSTLTIQRTQQEDSAVYLCASSSTRQGPNYGYTFGSGTRLTVV.

The rearrangement uses TRBV4-3 and TRBJ1-4, with D possibly matching TRBD1 (5 bases). Per the germline V gene, CDR1 is LGHNA and CDR2 is YSLEER. Trimming cost V 4 bases and J 8 bases, with 17 bases left between them. This CDR3 has 15 residues. CDR3 in DNA: TGCGCCAGCAGCCCAGGTGTGGGTTCAGGGGAAAAACTGTTTTTT. Translating gives CASSPGVGSGEKLFF.

This clonotype was counted only a few times. The J gene is TRBJ1-2, the V gene TRBV12-3 or TRBV12-4; 7 bases are shared with TRBD1. The CDR3 consists of 17 residues. With 6 bases clipped from V and 7 bases from J, the junction kept 20 bases outside the gene matches. The CDR3 nucleotides read TGTGCCAGCAGGGAGACGACAGGGCCCCACGGGGACGGTGGCTACACCTTC. Amino acid sequence: CASRETTGPHGDGGYTF.

This clonotype turned up a few times. The chain joins TRBV7-9 to TRBJ2-7; the D gene is possibly TRBD1 (5 bases). Per the germline V gene, CDR1 is SEHNR and CDR2 is FQNEAQ (reference sequence). The CDR3 covers 16 residues. With 1 base removed from V and 2 bases from J, the gap between germline ends came to 15 bases. The CDR3 bases are TGTGCCAGCAGCTTAGTCCGTAACAGGTGGGCCTACGAGCAGTACTTC. Encoded protein: CASSLVRNRWAYEQYF.

The table lists this clonotype with a count of one. The chain has TRBV20-1 and TRBJ1-5; 7 bases line up with TRBD1. The germline V gene has CDR1 DFQATT and CDR2 SNEGSKA (reference sequence). With V trimmed by 2 bases and J by 2 bases, 15 bases remained unmatched. This CDR3 spans 18 amino acids. CDR3 nucleotides: TGCAGTGCTAGAATCCCGGGACAGAGCCCTTGGGGCAATCAGCCCCAGCATTTT. It translates to CSARIPGQSPWGNQPQHF.

This clonotype was picked up a small number of times. The chain employs TRBV7-9 and TRBJ1-1; 8 bases fit TRBD1. Unmatched junction bases numbered 7, after V lost 5 bases and J lost 5 bases. Germline CDR1 SEHNR, CDR2 FQNEAQ (reference sequence). CDR3 length equals 14 residues. In DNA, the CDR3 is TGTGCCAGCAGCCACGGACAGGGAGGTACTGAAGCTTTCTTT. It codes for CASSHGQGGTEAFF. Variable domain in full (rest from reference TRBV7-9 and TRBJ1-1): DTGVSQNPRHKITKRGQNVTFRCDPISEHNRLYWYRQTLGQGPEFLTYFQNEAQLEKSRLLSDRFSAERPKGSFSTLEIQRTEQGDSAMYLCASSHGQGGTEAFFGQGTRLTVV.

This clonotype appeared once. This chain links TRBV6-2 or TRBV6-3 with TRBJ2-1; D might be TRBD2 (5 bases). This CDR3 has 19 residues. Germline assignment: CDR1 MNHEY and CDR2 SVGEGT. V was clipped by 0 bases and J by 4 bases, with 22 bases between them. The CDR3 DNA sequence: TGTGCCAGCAGTTACTCTGAATCGGCTAGCCACGCGGTGTACAATGAGCAGTTCTTC. It specifies CASSYSESASHAVYNEQFF.

This clonotype has more than one count but fewer than ten. The chain carries TRBV20-1 and TRBJ2-1; D perhaps matches TRBD2 (7 bases). V gave up 1 base and J gave up 1 base, with 14 bases separating them. This CDR3 has 16 amino acids. Germline V lookup: CDR1 DFQATT, CDR2 SNEGSKA (reference sequence). CDR3 amino acids: CSARVEGGTSYNEQFF. The CDR3, as DNA: TGCAGTGCTAGAGTAGAGGGGGGGACATCCTACAATGAGCAGTTCTTC.

The chain couples TRBV28 to TRBJ2-3, with TRBD2 identical over 13 bases. The CDR3 is 15 residues long. V lost 7 bases, J lost 3 bases, and 4 bases stayed unmatched. Looked up from germline, CDR1 is MDHEN and CDR2 is SYDVKM. CDR3 sequence (DNA): TGTGCCAGCACCTTACTAGCGGGGGGGACAGATACGCAGTATTTT. The encoded protein is CASTLLAGGTDTQYF. Variable domain in full (rest from reference TRBV28 and TRBJ2-3): DVKVTQSSRYLVKRTGEKVFLECVQDMDHENMFWYRQDPGLGLRLIYFSYDVKMKEKGDIPEGYSVSREKKERFSLILESASTNQTSMYLCASTLLAGGTDTQYFGPGTRLTVL.

V usage is TRBV2 and J usage is TRBJ2-1; 8 nucleotides agree with TRBD1. The CDR3 runs 16 residues. Germline-derived CDR1 and CDR2 are SNHLY and FYNNEI. V dropped 3 bases and J dropped 3; count of bases not matched to a gene: 7. The DNA for the CDR3 is TGTGCCAGCAGTGAGGCGTGGGACAGGTTCTACAATGAGCAGTTCTTC. Encoded protein: CASSEAWDRFYNEQFF.

The gene calls are TRBV7-2 and TRBJ2-2; TRBD1 is a possible D gene (5 bases). The ends were cut back, 1 base at V and 7 bases at J, with 22 bases in the middle. This CDR3 has 18 amino acids. CDR1 SGHTA and CDR2 FQGNSA come from the germline V gene. CDR3 nucleotides: TGTGCCAGCAGCTTAGTCTTGTCAAGGCACGGCACAGGCGGGGAGCTGTTTTTT. Protein sequence: CASSLVLSRHGTGGELFF.

V is TRBV19 and J is TRBJ2-1; 9 positions agree with TRBD2. After removal of 3 bases from V and 3 bases from J, the junction contained 3 bases not matched to a gene. The CDR3 covers 15 residues. The germline gives CDR1 LNHDA, CDR2 SQIVND (reference sequence). In nucleotides, the CDR3 is TGTGCCAGTAGTATGGAGCGGGGGGTCTACAATGAGCAGTTCTTC. Its translation: CASSMERGVYNEQFF. Filled out from reference TRBV19 and TRBJ2-1, the complete variable domain reads DGGITQSPKYLFRKEGQNVTLSCEQNLNHDAMYWYRQDPGQGLRLIYYSQIVNDFQKGDIAEGYSVSREKKESFPLTVTSAQKNPTAFYLCASSMERGVYNEQFFGPGTRLTVL.

The gene calls are TRBV12-3 or TRBV12-4 and TRBJ2-5; no firm D call. The CDR3 length is 14 residues. V was shortened by 2 bases and J by 5 bases, with 12 bases between the two germline ends. This CDR3 reads CASSLRPRAETQYF. The CDR3 DNA is TGTGCCAGCAGTTTACGGCCCCGGGCGGAGACCCAGTACTTC.

The chain employs TRBV29-1 and TRBJ2-5; the D gene is possibly TRBD2 (7 bases). Germline V gene data show CDR1 as SQVTM and CDR2 as ANQGSEA. The V end lost 3 bases, the J end lost 4 bases, and 18 bases lay between the germline ends. The CDR3 is 15 amino acids. The CDR3: CSVDPSRGARETQYF. In DNA form, the CDR3 reads TGCAGCGTTGACCCATCTCGGGGGGCTCGAGAGACCCAGTACTTC.

This clonotype was counted only a few times. This chain joins TRBV7-3 and TRBJ2-2; 8 nucleotides agree with TRBD1. This CDR3 contains 14 residues. The germline V gene has CDR1 SGHTA and CDR2 FQGTGA. Trimming took 5 bases from V and 6 from J; bases not matched to a gene: 5. CDR3 DNA sequence: TGTGCCAGCAGCGCCTCGACAGGGGCCGGGGAGCTGTTTTTT. It yields the protein CASSASTGAGELFF.

This chain's CDR3 is CASSYSPGTPYEQYF. For the CDR3, the DNA is TGTGCCAGCAGTTACTCGCCCGGGACACCCTACGAGCAGTACTTC. The rearrangement joins TRBV6-6 to TRBJ2-7; D is possibly TRBD1 (6 bases). Trimming left V 0 bases short and J 2 bases short, with 11 bases between. The CDR3 contains 15 residues. Germline lookup yields CDR1 MNHNY and CDR2 SVGAGI (reference sequence).

This clonotype was observed a handful of times. The chain links TRBV12-3 or TRBV12-4 to TRBJ1-2, with D possibly TRBD1 on 6 matching bases. V lost 2 bases, J lost 5 bases, and 24 bases lay in between. The CDR3 totals 18 residues. As DNA, the CDR3 is TGTGCCAGCAGTTTAAGGGGCGCCGGAGGCCCGGGGGCGTATGGCTACACCTTC. Translating gives CASSLRGAGGPGAYGYTF.

Only a few counts were recorded for this clonotype. This chain connects TRBV7-6 to TRBJ1-2, with a tentative D call TRBD1 (6 bases). Trimming shortened V by 1 base and J by 9 bases, and 12 bases separated the two germline ends. The CDR3 consists of 13 residues. Germline loops: CDR1 SGHVS, CDR2 FNYEAQ. The CDR3 DNA is TGTGCCAGCAGCTTAGGCGGCAGGGGACGCTACACCTTC. As protein: CASSLGGRGRYTF.

This clonotype was picked up a small number of times. The V gene is TRBV19, the J gene TRBJ2-2, with 14 positions matching TRBD2. Germline trimming cut 6 bases from V and 1 base from J; bases unmatched to any gene: 7. Germline assignment: CDR1 LNHDA and CDR2 SQIVND (reference sequence). The CDR3 is 18 residues long. DNA for the CDR3: TGTGCCAGTAGCATTCCAGGACTAGCGGGGGGGAACACCGGGGAGCTGTTTTTT. It specifies CASSIPGLAGGNTGELFF.

This clonotype was seen a handful of times. CDR3 amino acids: CASSARQGRNNEQFF. CDR3 in DNA: TGTGCCAGCAGCGCCCGACAGGGGAGAAACAATGAGCAGTTCTTC. This chain joins TRBV11-2 and TRBJ2-1; 8 bases line up with TRBD1. V lost 5 bases and J lost 5; bases outside the gene matches: 8. The CDR3 is 15 amino acids. CDR1 is SGHAT and CDR2 is FQNNGV in the germline V gene.

The CDR3 sequence is CASSDRQGANNEQFF. CDR3 nucleotide sequence: TGTGCCAGCAGCGACCGACAGGGGGCCAACAATGAGCAGTTCTTC. V is TRBV7-9 and J is TRBJ2-1, with 10 bases aligning to TRBD1. V gave up 5 bases and J gave up 5 bases; unmatched junction bases: 6. The germline gives CDR1 SEHNR, CDR2 FQNEAQ (reference sequence). The CDR3 runs 15 residues.

The V gene is TRBV20-1, the J gene TRBJ2-7, with no clear D. The CDR3 contains 15 residues. Germline assignment: CDR1 DFQATT and CDR2 SNEGSKA (reference sequence). Trimming took off 4 bases at V and 3 bases at J, with 19 bases between the two ends. CDR3 sequence (DNA): TGCAGTGCTACCCCCTCAGTAAGTTTCCACTACGAGCAGTACTTC. Protein sequence: CSATPSVSFHYEQYF.

For this clonotype: The missing conserved phenylalanine or tryptophan at the end of this CDR3 makes a read error likely. The gene calls are TRBV20-1 and TRBJ2-1; TRBD1 matches at 8 bases. V trimming: 2 bases; J trimming: 6 bases; junction bases outside the gene matches: 9. Per germline, CDR1 DFQATT and CDR2 SNEGSKA (reference sequence). The CDR3 length is 15 residues. The CDR3 reads CSARSGQVGGNEQFL. In DNA form, the CDR3 reads TGCAGTGCTAGATCGGGACAGGTAGGAGGCAATGAGCAGTTCTTA.

The sample holds a few counts of this clonotype. The chain has TRBV7-2 and TRBJ2-1; 16 nucleotides match TRBD2. With 5 bases clipped from V and 0 bases from J, the junction kept 13 bases outside the gene matches. Germline V gene lookup returns CDR1 SGHTA and CDR2 FQGNSA. The CDR3 sequence is 21 residues long. The CDR3 sequence is CASSPHPGLAGGPSSYNEQFF. CDR3 bases: TGTGCCAGCAGCCCTCATCCGGGACTAGCGGGGGGGCCGAGCTCCTACAATGAGCAGTTCTTC.

This clonotype was counted a single time. This chain joins TRBV20-1 and TRBJ2-2; D is uncertain. The V gene's germline CDR1 is DFQATT and CDR2 SNEGSKA (reference sequence). The ends were cut back, 1 base at V and 1 base at J, with 7 bases in the middle. The CDR3 is 14 amino acids. The CDR3 region has the DNA TGCAGTGCTAGAGGGGTGGAGAACACCGGGGAGCTGTTTTTT. The encoded protein is CSARGVENTGELFF.

This rearrangement joins TRBV6-2 or TRBV6-3 to TRBJ2-7; no reliable D call. This CDR3 is 15 amino acids long. The V end was cut by 2 bases, the J end by 7 bases, with 18 bases between. Germline lookup yields CDR1 MNHEY and CDR2 SVGEGT. CDR3 residues: CASSYPKAVIREQYF. The CDR3 coding sequence is TGTGCCAGCAGTTACCCGAAGGCGGTTATACGGGAGCAGTACTTC.

This clonotype was counted a few times. The chain's CDR3 is CASSRGQASTDTQYF. The CDR3 bases are TGTGCCAGCAGCCGGGGACAGGCTAGCACAGATACGCAGTATTTT. The V and J genes are TRBV7-8 and TRBJ2-3; TRBD1 matches 8 bases. Germline CDR1 is SGHVS and CDR2 is FQNEAQ. V was clipped by 5 bases and J by 0 bases; unmatched bases: 4. The CDR3 extends over 15 amino acids.